Detailed here is one T cell receptor (beta chain). No antigen is known for it. This sample is drawn from a study of neurological immune-mediated disorders. Findings and caveats of the study: Clinical and MRI features did not associate with the cluster found in multiple sclerosis patients.

In TCRdb, the 5' RACE reads were re-called with MiXCR into one record per CDR3 protein. The repertoire has about 66,000 distinct CDR3 sequences, less than 5.5% of them found once; the top ten carry under 7.5%. This receptor was taken from a man aged 25 to 40 with multiple sclerosis. Sequenced sample: PBMCs.

For the CDR3, the DNA is TGCGCCAGCAGCCAAGCAGGGGCAGGGGTGAACATTCAGTACTTC. Protein: CASSQAGAGVNIQYF. The V gene is TRBV4-1, the J gene TRBJ2-4, with a possible D match to TRBD1 (6 bases). V lost 1 base to trimming and J lost 7 bases, with 14 bases between them. CDR1 and CDR2 (germline): MGHRA, YSYEKL. The CDR3 runs 15 residues.